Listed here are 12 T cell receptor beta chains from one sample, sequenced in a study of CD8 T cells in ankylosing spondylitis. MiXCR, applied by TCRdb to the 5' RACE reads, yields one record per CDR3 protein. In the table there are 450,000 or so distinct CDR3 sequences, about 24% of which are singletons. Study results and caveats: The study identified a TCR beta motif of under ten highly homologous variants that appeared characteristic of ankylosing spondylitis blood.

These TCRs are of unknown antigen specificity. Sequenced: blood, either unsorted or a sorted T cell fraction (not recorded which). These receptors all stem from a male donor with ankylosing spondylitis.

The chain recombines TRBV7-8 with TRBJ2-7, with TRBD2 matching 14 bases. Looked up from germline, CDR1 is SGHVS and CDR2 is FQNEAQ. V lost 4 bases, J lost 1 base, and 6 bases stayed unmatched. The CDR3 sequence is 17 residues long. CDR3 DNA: TGTGCCAGCAGCTCCCTTAGGACTAGCGGGAGGTCCTACGAGCAGTACTTC. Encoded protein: CASSSLRTSGRSYEQYF.

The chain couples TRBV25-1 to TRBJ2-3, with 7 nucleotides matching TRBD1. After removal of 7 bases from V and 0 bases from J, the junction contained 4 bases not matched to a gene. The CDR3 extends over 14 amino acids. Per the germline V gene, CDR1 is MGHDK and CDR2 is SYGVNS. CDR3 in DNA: TGTGCCAGCACTGACAGGGTCAGCACAGATACGCAGTATTTT. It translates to CASTDRVSTDTQYF.

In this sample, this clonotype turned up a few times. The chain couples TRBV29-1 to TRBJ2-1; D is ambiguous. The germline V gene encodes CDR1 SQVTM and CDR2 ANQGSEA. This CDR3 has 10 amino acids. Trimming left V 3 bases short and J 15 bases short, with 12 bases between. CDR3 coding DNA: TGCAGCGTTGATTCCGGTCGTGGGTTCTTC. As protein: CSVDSGRGFF.

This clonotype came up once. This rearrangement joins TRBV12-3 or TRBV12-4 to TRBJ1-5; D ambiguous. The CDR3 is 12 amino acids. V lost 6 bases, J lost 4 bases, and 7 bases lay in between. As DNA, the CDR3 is TGTGCCAGCAGGAGACGAAATCAGCCCCAGCATTTT. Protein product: CASRRRNQPQHF.

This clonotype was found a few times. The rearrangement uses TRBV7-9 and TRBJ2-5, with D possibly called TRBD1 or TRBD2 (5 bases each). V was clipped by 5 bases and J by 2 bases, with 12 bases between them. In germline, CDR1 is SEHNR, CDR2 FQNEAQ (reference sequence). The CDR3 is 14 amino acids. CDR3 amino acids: CASSGGGQQETQYF. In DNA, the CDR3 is TGTGCCAGCAGCGGTGGGGGTCAGCAAGAGACCCAGTACTTC.

The CDR3 region has the DNA TGTGCCAGCAGCTTAGCGGGGGGTTCACCCCTCCACTTT. It specifies CASSLAGGSPLHF. The chain carries TRBV7-9 and TRBJ1-6; D perhaps matches TRBD1 (5 bases). CDR1 SEHNR and CDR2 FQNEAQ come from the germline V gene (reference sequence). There are 13 residues in the CDR3. The ends were cut back, 0 bases at V and 9 bases at J, with 6 bases in the middle.

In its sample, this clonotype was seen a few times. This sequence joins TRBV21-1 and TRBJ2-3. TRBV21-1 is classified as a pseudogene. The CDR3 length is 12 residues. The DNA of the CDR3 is TGTGCCAGCAGCAAATCACCATTTACGCAGTATTTT. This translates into CASSKSPFTQYF.

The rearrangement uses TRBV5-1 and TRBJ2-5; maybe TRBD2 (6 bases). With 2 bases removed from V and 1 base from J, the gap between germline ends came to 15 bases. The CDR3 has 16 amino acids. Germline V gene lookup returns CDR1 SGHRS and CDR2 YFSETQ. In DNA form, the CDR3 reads TGCGCCAGCAGCTTTTATTCCGGGGGACTCCAAGAGACCCAGTACTTC. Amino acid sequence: CASSFYSGGLQETQYF.

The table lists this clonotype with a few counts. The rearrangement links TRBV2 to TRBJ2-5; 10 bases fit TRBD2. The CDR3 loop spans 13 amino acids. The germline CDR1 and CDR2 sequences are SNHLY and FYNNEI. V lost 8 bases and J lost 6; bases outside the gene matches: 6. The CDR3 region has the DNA TGTGCCAGCGTCCCTAGCGGGAGACAGACCCAGTACTTC. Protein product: CASVPSGRQTQYF.

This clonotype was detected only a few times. The CDR3 sequence is CSVSTGTGTDTQYF. The CDR3 bases are TGCAGCGTTTCGACCGGGACAGGGACGGATACGCAGTATTTT. The V gene is TRBV29-1, the J gene TRBJ2-3; 9 bases match TRBD1. CDR3 size: 14 residues. Germline trimming cut 5 bases from V and 6 bases from J; bases unmatched to any gene: 9. Germline V gives CDR1 SQVTM, CDR2 ANQGSEA.

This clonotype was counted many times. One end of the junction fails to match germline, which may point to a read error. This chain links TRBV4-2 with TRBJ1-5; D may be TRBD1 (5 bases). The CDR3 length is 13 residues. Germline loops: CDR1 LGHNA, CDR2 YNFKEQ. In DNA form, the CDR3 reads TGTGCCAGTAGCCGGACACTGGACCAGCCCCAGCATTTT. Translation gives CASSRTLDQPQHF.

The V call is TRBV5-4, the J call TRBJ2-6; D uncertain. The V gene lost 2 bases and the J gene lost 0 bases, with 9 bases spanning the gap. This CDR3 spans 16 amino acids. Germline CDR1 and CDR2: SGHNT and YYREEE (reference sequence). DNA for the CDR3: TGTGCCAGCAGCTTAGGGCAGCCCTCTGGGGCCAACGTCCTGACTTTC. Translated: CASSLGQPSGANVLTF.